The 16 T cell receptor beta chains listed next were all sequenced from one sample in a study of T cells in Graves' hyperthyroidism and ophthalmopathy. From RNA transcripts, TCR beta CDR3 regions were amplified. Carried out on the TCR CDR3, a first-round RT-PCR used the HTBI primer set. A single record per CDR3 protein comes from TCRdb applying MiXCR to the multiplex PCR reads. The table records some 620,000 distinct CDR3 sequences, roughly 15% of them present only once. Source material: blood. These receptors were taken from a young woman with Graves' hyperthyroidism.

V and J are TRBV4-3 and TRBJ2-7; 9 nucleotides agree with TRBD2. After removal of 3 bases from V and 2 bases from J, the junction contained 8 bases not matched to a gene. CDR1 is LGHNA and CDR2 is YSLEER in the germline V gene. The CDR3 contains 16 residues. The CDR3 coding sequence is TGCGCCAGCAGCCACGGTAGCGGGAGAGGAGCCTACGAGCAGTACTTC. Amino acids: CASSHGSGRGAYEQYF.

With respect to this clonotype: A read error is possible here, since a much larger clone lies one base away. Likely a read error: the CDR3 ends without its conserved phenylalanine or tryptophan. The chain carries TRBV7-2 and TRBJ1-1; 8 nucleotides line up with TRBD1. The CDR3 length is 14 residues. Germline-derived CDR1 and CDR2 are SGHTA and FQGNSA. The V segment lost 4 bases and the J segment 0 bases; nucleotides outside the gene matches: 1. The CDR3 coding sequence is TGTGCCAGCAGCTCACAGGGGGTGAACACTGAAGCTTTCTCT. Amino acid sequence: CASSSQGVNTEAFS.

This clonotype has only a few counts. The gene calls are TRBV19 and TRBJ2-2; no reliable D call. Trimming took 5 bases from V and 6 from J, leaving 4 bases between them. Germline values: CDR1 LNHDA, CDR2 SQIVND (reference sequence). The CDR3 length is 11 residues. The CDR3 DNA reads as TGTGCCAGTAGTGCTGCCGGGGAGCTGTTTTTT. This codes for CASSAAGELFF.

V is TRBV20-1 and J is TRBJ2-4, with 11 bases lining up with TRBD1. Germline CDR1 DFQATT, CDR2 SNEGSKA (reference sequence). Trimming at V came to 6 bases and at J to 4 bases, leaving 5 bases not matched to a gene. The CDR3 runs to 14 residues. CDR3 residues: CSARTGGSKNIQYF. The CDR3 nucleotides are TGCAGTGCCAGGACAGGGGGCTCAAAAAACATTCAGTACTTC.

This clonotype was recorded many times. This CDR3 is CASSGGTSRTGELFF. The CDR3 region has the DNA TGTGCCAGCAGTGGGGGGACTTCTCGTACCGGGGAGCTGTTTTTT. This sequence joins TRBV12-3 or TRBV12-4 and TRBJ2-2, with D perhaps matching TRBD2 (6 bases). The CDR3 consists of 15 residues. V was trimmed by 5 bases and J by 5 bases, leaving 15 bases between them.

The chain uses TRBV6-2 or TRBV6-3 and TRBJ2-7; 12 bases agree with TRBD1. Losses at the gene ends were 5 bases for V and 2 bases for J; bases not matched to a gene: 4. The CDR3 length is 15 residues. Germline V gene data show CDR1 as MNHEY and CDR2 as SVGEGT. CDR3 protein: CASSLRDRGPYEQYF. In DNA form, the CDR3 reads TGTGCCAGCAGTCTCCGGGACAGGGGGCCCTACGAGCAGTACTTC.

The J gene is TRBJ2-7, the V gene TRBV3-1; D ambiguous. Trimming cost V 3 bases and J 2 bases, with 11 bases left between them. CDR1 is LGHDT and CDR2 is YNNKEL in the germline V gene (reference sequence). CDR3 length: 14 residues. DNA of the CDR3: TGTGCCAGCAGCCACCCGAGGCGTACCTACGAGCAGTACTTC. It is translated as CASSHPRRTYEQYF.

In this sample, this clonotype turned up many times. The chain uses TRBV2 and TRBJ2-5, with 9 bases fitting TRBD2. V shed 6 bases, J shed 5 bases, and the junction held 13 bases outside the gene matches. Germline CDR1 is SNHLY and CDR2 is FYNNEI. The CDR3 totals 16 residues. The CDR3 loop is CASSESLAGGHETQYF. As DNA, the CDR3 is TGTGCCAGCAGCGAAAGCCTGGCGGGAGGGCACGAGACCCAGTACTTC.

This clonotype was observed many times. CDR3: CASSLVGSSTDTQYF. In DNA, the CDR3 is TGTGCCAGCAGCTTAGTGGGCAGCAGCACAGATACGCAGTATTTT. The gene calls are TRBV7-2 and TRBJ2-3; D is uncertain. This CDR3 has 15 amino acids. Trimming stripped 1 base from V and 0 bases from J, with 8 bases between. CDR1 is SGHTA, CDR2 FQGNSA, per germline.

This clonotype was found many times. V gene TRBV20-1 combines with J gene TRBJ2-5; 7 nucleotides line up with TRBD1. The CDR3 has 11 residues. V lost 7 bases, J lost 2 bases, and 1 base stayed unmatched. Germline values: CDR1 DFQATT, CDR2 SNEGSKA (reference sequence). Written as DNA, the CDR3 is TGCAGTGGCAGGGGGCAAGAGACCCAGTACTTC. Encoded protein: CSGRGQETQYF.

This clonotype was picked up many times. The J gene is TRBJ1-1, the V gene TRBV3-1, with D unresolved. From germline, CDR1 is LGHDT and CDR2 YNNKEL (reference sequence). V lost 3 bases and J 1 base, leaving 6 bases between the germline ends. The CDR3 has 13 amino acids. CDR3 DNA sequence: TGTGCCAGCAGCCACGGAACGAACACTGAAGCTTTCTTT. It is translated as CASSHGTNTEAFF.

The chain uses TRBV5-6 and TRBJ1-2; D possibly corresponds to TRBD1 (6 bases). CDR1 SGHDT and CDR2 YYEEEE come from the germline V gene. The V end lost 3 bases, the J end lost 4 bases, and 13 bases lay between the germline ends. This CDR3 has 14 amino acids. CDR3 bases: TGTGCCAGCAGCTCCCCGGACAGAGCCTATGGCTACACCTTC. This encodes CASSSPDRAYGYTF.

The sample holds a few counts of this clonotype. The CDR3 DNA reads as TGTGCCAGCAGCATTCGGGACGACTATGGCTACACCTTC. Its protein is CASSIRDDYGYTF. The gene calls are TRBV9 and TRBJ1-2; the D gene is possibly TRBD1 (5 bases). CDR1 and CDR2 (germline): SGDLS, YYNGEE. The CDR3 has 13 residues. V lost 4 bases, J lost 3 bases, and 10 bases lay in between.

The chain uses TRBV15 and TRBJ2-1, with D maybe TRBD1 (6 bases). Trimming removed 0 bases from V and 5 bases from J, with 23 bases in between. The CDR3 sequence is 19 residues long. Germline V gives CDR1 LNHNV, CDR2 YYDKDF (reference sequence). As DNA, the CDR3 is TGTGCCACCAGCAGAGAAGTAGGGGGTCGAGGATATGTGGACAATGAGCAGTTCTTC. Protein product: CATSREVGGRGYVDNEQFF.

There are many counts of this clonotype. The chain carries TRBV11-2 and TRBJ2-7; D possibly uses TRBD1 or TRBD2 (6 bases each). The CDR3 is made up of 11 amino acids. CDR1 is SGHAT, CDR2 FQNNGV, per germline. V was clipped by 5 bases and J by 6 bases, with 8 bases between them. CDR3 protein: CASSGGGEQYF. DNA for the CDR3: TGTGCCAGCAGCGGAGGGGGCGAGCAGTACTTC.

This clonotype was seen only a few times. V and J are TRBV24-1 and TRBJ1-2; unclear D gene. Germline V lookup: CDR1 KGHDR, CDR2 SFDVKD. The CDR3 length is 14 residues. Trimming left V 1 base short and J 2 bases short, with 7 bases between. CDR3 sequence: CATSDFRGNYGYTF. The CDR3 coding sequence is TGTGCCACCAGTGATTTTCGAGGAAACTATGGCTACACCTTC.